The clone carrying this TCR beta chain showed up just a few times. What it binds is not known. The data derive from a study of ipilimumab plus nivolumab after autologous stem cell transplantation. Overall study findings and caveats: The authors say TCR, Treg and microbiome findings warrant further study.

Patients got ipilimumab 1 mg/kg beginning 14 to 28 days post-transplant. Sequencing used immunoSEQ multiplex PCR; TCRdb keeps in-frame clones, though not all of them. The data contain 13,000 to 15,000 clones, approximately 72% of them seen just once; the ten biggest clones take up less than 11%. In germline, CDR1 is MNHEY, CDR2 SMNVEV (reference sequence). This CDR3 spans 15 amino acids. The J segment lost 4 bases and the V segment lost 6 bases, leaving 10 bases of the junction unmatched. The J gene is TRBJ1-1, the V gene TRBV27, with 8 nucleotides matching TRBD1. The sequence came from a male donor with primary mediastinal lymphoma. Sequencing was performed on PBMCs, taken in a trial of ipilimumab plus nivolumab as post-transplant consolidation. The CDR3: CASSPRQGWATEAFF. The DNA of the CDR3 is TGTGCCAGCAGCCCCAGACAGGGGTGGGCCACTGAAGCTTTCTTT.